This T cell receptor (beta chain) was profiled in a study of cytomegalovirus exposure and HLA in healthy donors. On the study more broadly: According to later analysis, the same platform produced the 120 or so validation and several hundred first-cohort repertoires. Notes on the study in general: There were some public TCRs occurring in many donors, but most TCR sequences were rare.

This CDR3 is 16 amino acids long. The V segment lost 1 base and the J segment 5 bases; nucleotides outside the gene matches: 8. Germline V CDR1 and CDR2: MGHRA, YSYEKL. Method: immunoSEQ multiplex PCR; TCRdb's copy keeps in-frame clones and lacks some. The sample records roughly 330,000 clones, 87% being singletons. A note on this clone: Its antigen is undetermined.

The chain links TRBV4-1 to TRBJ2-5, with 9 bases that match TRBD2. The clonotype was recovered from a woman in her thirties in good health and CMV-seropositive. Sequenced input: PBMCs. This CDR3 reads CASSQVPAGGLETQYF. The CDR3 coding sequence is TGCGCCAGCAGCCAAGTGCCGGCGGGGGGGCTCGAGACCCAGTACTTC.